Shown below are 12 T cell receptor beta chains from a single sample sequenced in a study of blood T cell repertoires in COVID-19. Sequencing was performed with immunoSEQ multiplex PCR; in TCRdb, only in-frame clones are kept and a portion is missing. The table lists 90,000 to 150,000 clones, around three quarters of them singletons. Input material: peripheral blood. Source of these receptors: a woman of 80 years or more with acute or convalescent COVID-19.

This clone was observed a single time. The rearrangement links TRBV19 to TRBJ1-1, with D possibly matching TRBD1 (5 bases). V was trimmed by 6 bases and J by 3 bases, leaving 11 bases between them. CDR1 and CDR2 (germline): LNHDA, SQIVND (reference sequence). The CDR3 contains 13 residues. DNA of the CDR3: TGTGCCAGTAGCCTGGGACTTTACACTGAAGCTTTCTTT. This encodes CASSLGLYTEAFF. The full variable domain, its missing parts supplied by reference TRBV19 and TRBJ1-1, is DGGITQSPKYLFRKEGQNVTLSCEQNLNHDAMYWYRQDPGQGLRLIYYSQIVNDFQKGDIAEGYSVSREKKESFPLTVTSAQKNPTAFYLCASSLGLYTEAFFGQGTRLTVV.

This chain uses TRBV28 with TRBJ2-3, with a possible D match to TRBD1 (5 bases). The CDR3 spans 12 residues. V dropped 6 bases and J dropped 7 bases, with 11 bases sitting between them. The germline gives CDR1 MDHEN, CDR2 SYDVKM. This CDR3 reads CASSRRVYTQYF. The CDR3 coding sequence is TGTGCCAGCAGCCGCAGGGTATATACGCAGTATTTT.

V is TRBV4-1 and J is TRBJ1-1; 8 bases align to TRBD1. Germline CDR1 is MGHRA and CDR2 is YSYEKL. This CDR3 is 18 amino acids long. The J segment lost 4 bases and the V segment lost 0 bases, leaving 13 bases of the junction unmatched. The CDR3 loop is CASSQDGVDRGLGTEAFF. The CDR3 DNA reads TGCGCCAGCAGCCAAGATGGGGTCGACAGGGGACTTGGCACTGAAGCTTTCTTT.

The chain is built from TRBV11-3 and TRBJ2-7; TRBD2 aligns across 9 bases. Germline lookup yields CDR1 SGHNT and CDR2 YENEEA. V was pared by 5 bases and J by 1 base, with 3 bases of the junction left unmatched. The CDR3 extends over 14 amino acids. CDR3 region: CASSRGGDSYEQYF. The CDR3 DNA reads TGTGCCAGCAGCCGCGGGGGGGATTCCTACGAGCAGTACTTC.

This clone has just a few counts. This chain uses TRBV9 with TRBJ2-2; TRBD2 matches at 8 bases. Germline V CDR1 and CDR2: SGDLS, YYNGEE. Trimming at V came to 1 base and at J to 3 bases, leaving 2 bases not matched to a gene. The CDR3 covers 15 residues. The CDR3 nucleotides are TGTGCCAGCAGCGTAAGCGGGAGCTACACCGGGGAGCTGTTTTTT. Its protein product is CASSVSGSYTGELFF.

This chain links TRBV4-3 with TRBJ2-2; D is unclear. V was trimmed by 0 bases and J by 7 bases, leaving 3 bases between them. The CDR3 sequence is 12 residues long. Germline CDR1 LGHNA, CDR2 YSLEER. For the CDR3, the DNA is TGCGCCAGCAGCCAAGAACTCGGGGAGCTGTTTTTT. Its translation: CASSQELGELFF.

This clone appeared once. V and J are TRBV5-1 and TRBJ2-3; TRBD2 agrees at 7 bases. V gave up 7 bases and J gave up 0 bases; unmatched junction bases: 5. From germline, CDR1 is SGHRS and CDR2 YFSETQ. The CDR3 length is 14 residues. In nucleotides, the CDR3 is TGCGCCAGCCGGGGGGAGCCTAGCACAGATACGCAGTATTTT. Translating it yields CASRGEPSTDTQYF.

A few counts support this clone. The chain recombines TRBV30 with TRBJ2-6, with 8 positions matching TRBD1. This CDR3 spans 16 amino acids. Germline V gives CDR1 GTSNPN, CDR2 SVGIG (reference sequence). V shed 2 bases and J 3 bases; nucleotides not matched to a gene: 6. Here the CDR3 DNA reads TGTGCCTGGAGTTGGGCAGGGGGCTTTGGGGCCAACGTCCTGACTTTC. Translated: CAWSWAGGFGANVLTF.

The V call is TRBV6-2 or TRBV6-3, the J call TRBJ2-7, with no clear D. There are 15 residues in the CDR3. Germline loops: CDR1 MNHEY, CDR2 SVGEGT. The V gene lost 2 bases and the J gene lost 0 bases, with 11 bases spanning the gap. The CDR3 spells CASSYLAGSSYEQYF. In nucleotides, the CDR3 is TGTGCCAGCAGTTACCTGGCAGGTAGCTCCTACGAGCAGTACTTC.

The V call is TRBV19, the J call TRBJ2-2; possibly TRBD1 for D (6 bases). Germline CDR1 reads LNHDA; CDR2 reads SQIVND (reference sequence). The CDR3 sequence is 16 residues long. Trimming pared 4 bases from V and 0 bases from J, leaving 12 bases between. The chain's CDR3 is CASSTDRMANTGELFF. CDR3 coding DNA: TGTGCCAGTAGTACAGACAGGATGGCGAACACCGGGGAGCTGTTTTTT.

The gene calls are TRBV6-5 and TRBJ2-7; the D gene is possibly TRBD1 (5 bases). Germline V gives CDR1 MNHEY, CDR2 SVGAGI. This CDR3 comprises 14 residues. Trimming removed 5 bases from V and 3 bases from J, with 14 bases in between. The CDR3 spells CASSPRQQGYEQYF. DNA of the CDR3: TGTGCCAGCAGTCCTCGACAGCAAGGCTACGAGCAGTACTTC.

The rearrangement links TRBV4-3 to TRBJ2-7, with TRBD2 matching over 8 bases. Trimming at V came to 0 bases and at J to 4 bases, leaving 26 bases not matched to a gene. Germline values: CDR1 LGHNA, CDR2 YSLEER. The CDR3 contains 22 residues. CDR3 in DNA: TGCGCCAGCAGCCAAGACGTTTCCCCGGGAGGGCTAAGCCCCTATGTCCTTTACGAGCAGTACTTC. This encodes CASSQDVSPGGLSPYVLYEQYF.